This TCR beta chain was observed in a study of shared clonotypes between healthy human individuals. The data were produced by immunoSEQ multiplex PCR, yet TCRdb's version contains in-frame clones alone and is incomplete. The data contain around 2,100,000 clones, less than 95% of them singletons. The CDR3 sequence is 15 residues long. In germline, CDR1 is SGDLS, CDR2 YYNGEE. The ends were cut back, 4 bases at V and 3 bases at J, with 16 bases in the middle. Terminally differentiated effector memory CD45RA+ cells were left out of the naive CD8 fraction, which was CD45RO-negative and positively selected for CCR7.

Source material: naive CD8+ T cells sorted from blood. The chain employs TRBV9 and TRBJ2-5; D may be TRBD1 or TRBD2 (5 bases each). This sequence was found in a man aged 18 to 29 in good health. The CDR3 DNA reads as TGTGCCAGCAGCCCTTTCGGGACGGAAAAAGAGACCCAGTACTTC. It encodes CASSPFGTEKETQYF.